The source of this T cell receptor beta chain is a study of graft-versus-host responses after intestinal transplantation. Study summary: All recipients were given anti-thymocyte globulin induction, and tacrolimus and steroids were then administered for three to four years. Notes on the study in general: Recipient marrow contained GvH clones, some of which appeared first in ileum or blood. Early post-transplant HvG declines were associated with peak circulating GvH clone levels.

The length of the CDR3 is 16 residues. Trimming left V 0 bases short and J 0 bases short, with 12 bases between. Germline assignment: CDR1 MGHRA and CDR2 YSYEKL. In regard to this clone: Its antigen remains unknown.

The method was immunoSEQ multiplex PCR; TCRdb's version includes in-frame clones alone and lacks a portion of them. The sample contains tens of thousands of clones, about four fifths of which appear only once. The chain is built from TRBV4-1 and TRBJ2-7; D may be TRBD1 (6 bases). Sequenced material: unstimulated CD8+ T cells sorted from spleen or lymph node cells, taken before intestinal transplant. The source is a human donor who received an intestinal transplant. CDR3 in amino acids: CASSQDWGPSSYEQYF. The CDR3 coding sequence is TGCGCCAGCAGCCAAGATTGGGGGCCAAGCTCCTACGAGCAGTACTTC.